The rows below give T cell receptor beta chains drawn from one sample of a study of cytomegalovirus exposure and HLA in healthy donors. The data were produced by immunoSEQ multiplex PCR, yet TCRdb's version contains in-frame clones alone and is incomplete. The data show under 200,000 clones, with 81% seen just once and 1.9% held by the top ten. Sequenced material: PBMCs. The receptors shown here come from a woman aged 18-29 years in good health and CMV-seronegative. The CDR3 runs from the conserved cysteine through the conserved F or W. The order of the fields is CDR3 DNA, CDR3 protein, clone size, V gene, J gene, CDR3 length, D gene. The D gene is left open where the match is weak. Size values are once, few and many counts, or a class for expanded clones, and some rows have none.

cdr3_nt: TGTGCCAGCTCCCCTCCGGGAGCTAACTATGGCTACACCTTC
cdr3_aa: CASSPPGANYGYTF
clone_size: once
v_call: TRBV18
j_call: TRBJ1-2
cdr3_length: 14
d_call: .

cdr3_nt: TGTGCCAGCAGCTTAGTCCGAATCGGGCAGGGCTACACCGGGGAGCTGTTTTTT
cdr3_aa: CASSLVRIGQGYTGELFF
clone_size: .
v_call: TRBV11-1
j_call: TRBJ2-2
cdr3_length: 18
d_call: .

cdr3_nt: TGTGCCAGCAGCGTAGGGACTAGCGGGGGGCAAGAGACCCAGTACTTC
cdr3_aa: CASSVGTSGGQETQYF
clone_size: few
v_call: TRBV9
j_call: TRBJ2-5
cdr3_length: 16
d_call: TRBD2

cdr3_nt: TGTGCCAGCAGCTTGGCGACAGGCTCTGACTATGGCTACACCTTC
cdr3_aa: CASSLATGSDYGYTF
clone_size: once
v_call: TRBV5-5
j_call: TRBJ1-2
cdr3_length: 15
d_call: .

cdr3_nt: TGTGCCAGCAGAACGGGGGTCGACTACGAGCAGTACTTC
cdr3_aa: CASRTGVDYEQYF
clone_size: .
v_call: TRBV5-5
j_call: TRBJ2-7
cdr3_length: 13
d_call: .

cdr3_nt: TGTGCCAGCAGCCAACAGACAGGGTTTGTCGATGAGCAGTTCTTC
cdr3_aa: CASSQQTGFVDEQFF
clone_size: .
v_call: TRBV4-2
j_call: TRBJ2-1
cdr3_length: 15
d_call: TRBD1

cdr3_nt: TGTGCCAGCAGCTTAGTGGGACACCCTAATTCACCCCTCCACTTT
cdr3_aa: CASSLVGHPNSPLHF
clone_size: .
v_call: TRBV11-2
j_call: TRBJ1-6
cdr3_length: 15
d_call: .

cdr3_nt: TGCAGTGCTAGAGGGGACAGGAATTTGTTTTTT
cdr3_aa: CSARGDRNLFF
clone_size: .
v_call: TRBV20-1
j_call: TRBJ1-4
cdr3_length: 11
d_call: TRBD1

cdr3_nt: TGTGCCAGCAGCTTAGCCCGGAGTAGCGGGGGACTGACTATCTTC
cdr3_aa: CASSLARSSGGLTIF
clone_size: .
v_call: TRBV11-2
j_call: TRBJ2-1
cdr3_length: 15
d_call: TRBD2

cdr3_nt: TGCGCCAGCAGCCTCGACAGGGCCAACTATGGCTACACCTTC
cdr3_aa: CASSLDRANYGYTF
clone_size: .
v_call: TRBV4-1
j_call: TRBJ1-2
cdr3_length: 14
d_call: TRBD1

cdr3_nt: TGTGCCAGCAGCCACGCGGGTGGTCGAGATGCCCTCCACTTT
cdr3_aa: CASSHAGGRDALHF
clone_size: .
v_call: TRBV4-2
j_call: TRBJ1-6
cdr3_length: 14
d_call: .

cdr3_nt: TGTGCCAGTAGTAAGGGACTAGCGGGGGGTTATGCCCATGAGCAGTTCTTC
cdr3_aa: CASSKGLAGGYAHEQFF
clone_size: .
v_call: TRBV19
j_call: TRBJ2-1
cdr3_length: 17
d_call: TRBD2

cdr3_nt: TGTGCCAGCAGTGAAGAGAAGGGGGTAGATACGCAGTATTTT
cdr3_aa: CASSEEKGVDTQYF
clone_size: .
v_call: TRBV2
j_call: TRBJ2-3
cdr3_length: 14
d_call: .

cdr3_nt: TGTGCCAGTGGCCGTCAGGGCACCTCCTACAATGAGCAGTTCTTC
cdr3_aa: CASGRQGTSYNEQFF
clone_size: .
v_call: TRBV19
j_call: TRBJ2-1
cdr3_length: 15
d_call: .

cdr3_nt: TGTGCCAGCAGTGAATCGGGGGTAGGAGAGCAGTACTTC
cdr3_aa: CASSESGVGEQYF
clone_size: .
v_call: TRBV6-1
j_call: TRBJ2-7
cdr3_length: 13
d_call: .

cdr3_nt: TGTGCCAGCAGTTACCCAGGGCTACCCGGGGAGCTGTTTTTT
cdr3_aa: CASSYPGLPGELFF
clone_size: .
v_call: TRBV6-5
j_call: TRBJ2-2
cdr3_length: 14
d_call: .

cdr3_nt: TGTGCCAGCAGTGACTCCAGCGGGGGGGCCCCAGATACGCAGTATTTT
cdr3_aa: CASSDSSGGAPDTQYF
clone_size: .
v_call: TRBV6-4
j_call: TRBJ2-3
cdr3_length: 16
d_call: TRBD2

cdr3_nt: TGTGCCAGCAGCTTACACAACCTTATCAATGAAAAACTGTTTTTT
cdr3_aa: CASSLHNLINEKLFF
clone_size: .
v_call: TRBV11-2
j_call: TRBJ1-4
cdr3_length: 15
d_call: .

cdr3_nt: TGTGCCACCAGCACCCGGACAGGGTATGGCTACACCTTC
cdr3_aa: CATSTRTGYGYTF
clone_size: .
v_call: TRBV15
j_call: TRBJ1-2
cdr3_length: 13
d_call: TRBD1

cdr3_nt: TGTGCCAGCAGTGGACAGGGGCTAGATCAGCCCCAGCATTTT
cdr3_aa: CASSGQGLDQPQHF
clone_size: .
v_call: TRBV6-6
j_call: TRBJ1-5
cdr3_length: 14
d_call: TRBD1

cdr3_nt: TGTGCCAGCAGCTTGGGGACAGCAAAAGAAGCTTTCTTT
cdr3_aa: CASSLGTAKEAFF
clone_size: .
v_call: TRBV7-8
j_call: TRBJ1-1
cdr3_length: 13
d_call: TRBD1

cdr3_nt: TGCGCCAGCAGTCGTCAAACAGGGGGGGGCCGACCGTCTAACTATGGCTACACCTTC
cdr3_aa: CASSRQTGGGRPSNYGYTF
clone_size: few
v_call: TRBV5-1
j_call: TRBJ1-2
cdr3_length: 19
d_call: TRBD1

cdr3_nt: TGTGCCAGCAGTCCCTATGGGACAGACTACGAGCAGTACTTC
cdr3_aa: CASSPYGTDYEQYF
clone_size: .
v_call: TRBV28
j_call: TRBJ2-7
cdr3_length: 14
d_call: TRBD1

cdr3_nt: TGTGCCAGCAGCGTTCAGGGGGTAAATTCACCCCTCCACTTT
cdr3_aa: CASSVQGVNSPLHF
clone_size: .
v_call: TRBV9
j_call: TRBJ1-6
cdr3_length: 14
d_call: TRBD1

cdr3_nt: TGTGCCAGCAGTCCCGGGACAGGGAATGAAAAACTGTTTTTT
cdr3_aa: CASSPGTGNEKLFF
clone_size: .
v_call: TRBV9
j_call: TRBJ1-4
cdr3_length: 14
d_call: TRBD1

cdr3_nt: TGTGCCAGTAGTATAGTGGGGACTAGCACAGATACGCAGTATTTT
cdr3_aa: CASSIVGTSTDTQYF
clone_size: .
v_call: TRBV19
j_call: TRBJ2-3
cdr3_length: 15
d_call: .

cdr3_nt: TGTGCCACCAGCAGGGGGACTGCCCGGGGGGATACGCAGTATTTT
cdr3_aa: CATSRGTARGDTQYF
clone_size: .
v_call: TRBV15
j_call: TRBJ2-3
cdr3_length: 15
d_call: .

cdr3_nt: TGTGCCAGCAGCTTACACTCAGGGGGCGAACAGCCCCAGCATTTT
cdr3_aa: CASSLHSGGEQPQHF
clone_size: .
v_call: TRBV7-9
j_call: TRBJ1-5
cdr3_length: 15
d_call: TRBD1

cdr3_nt: TGTGCCAGCAGCTCGCAGGGGGCGAACTATAATTCACCCCTCCACTTT
cdr3_aa: CASSSQGANYNSPLHF
clone_size: .
v_call: TRBV5-4
j_call: TRBJ1-6
cdr3_length: 16
d_call: TRBD1

cdr3_nt: TGTGCCAGCAGCTACCGGGACAGACATACTGGGGTAAATGAAAAACTGTTTTTT
cdr3_aa: CASSYRDRHTGVNEKLFF
clone_size: .
v_call: TRBV5-6
j_call: TRBJ1-4
cdr3_length: 18
d_call: TRBD1

cdr3_nt: TGTGCCAGCTCACCCACCAGAGGGGGCGCGATGAACACTGAAGCTTTCTTT
cdr3_aa: CASSPTRGGAMNTEAFF
clone_size: .
v_call: TRBV18
j_call: TRBJ1-1
cdr3_length: 17
d_call: TRBD1

cdr3_nt: TGTGCCAGCAGTTTATTAAGGGTAGCGGAGATAAGCACAGATACGCAGTATTTT
cdr3_aa: CASSLLRVAEISTDTQYF
clone_size: .
v_call: TRBV27
j_call: TRBJ2-3
cdr3_length: 18
d_call: .

cdr3_nt: TGTGCCAGCAGCCCAGGGCCCGGAGACGAGCAGTTCTTC
cdr3_aa: CASSPGPGDEQFF
clone_size: .
v_call: TRBV11-2
j_call: TRBJ2-1
cdr3_length: 13
d_call: .

cdr3_nt: TGTGCCAGCAGTGAACAGGGGTATGGCTACACCTTC
cdr3_aa: CASSEQGYGYTF
clone_size: .
v_call: TRBV25-1
j_call: TRBJ1-2
cdr3_length: 12
d_call: .

cdr3_nt: TGTGCCAGCAGCTGGACAGTGAACACCGGGGAGCTGTTTTTT
cdr3_aa: CASSWTVNTGELFF
clone_size: .
v_call: TRBV25-1
j_call: TRBJ2-2
cdr3_length: 14
d_call: .

cdr3_nt: TGTGCCTGGAGTGGGGGCGGAAACACCATATATTTT
cdr3_aa: CAWSGGGNTIYF
clone_size: .
v_call: TRBV30
j_call: TRBJ1-3
cdr3_length: 12
d_call: .

cdr3_nt: TGTGCCTGGAGCCCCTCGGTTGAGCAGTTCTTC
cdr3_aa: CAWSPSVEQFF
clone_size: .
v_call: TRBV30
j_call: TRBJ2-1
cdr3_length: 11
d_call: .

cdr3_nt: TGCGCCAGCAGCCCAGCCCGGACAGAATACGAGCAGTACTTC
cdr3_aa: CASSPARTEYEQYF
clone_size: .
v_call: TRBV5-1
j_call: TRBJ2-7
cdr3_length: 14
d_call: .

cdr3_nt: TGTGCCAGCAGCTACTTCTCCTACGAGCAGTACTTC
cdr3_aa: CASSYFSYEQYF
clone_size: .
v_call: TRBV7-9
j_call: TRBJ2-7
cdr3_length: 12
d_call: .

cdr3_nt: TGCGCCAGCAGCCAAGGACACCTCTACGAGCAGTACTTC
cdr3_aa: CASSQGHLYEQYF
clone_size: .
v_call: TRBV5-1
j_call: TRBJ2-7
cdr3_length: 13
d_call: .

cdr3_nt: TGTGCCAGCAGCACCCTGGGGGGGGCGGAAGGCTACACCTTC
cdr3_aa: CASSTLGGAEGYTF
clone_size: once
v_call: TRBV11-2
j_call: TRBJ1-2
cdr3_length: 14
d_call: .

cdr3_nt: TGTGCCAGCAGTGAAGCTGGGGGACAGGGGGTTGAAAAACTGTTTTTT
cdr3_aa: CASSEAGGQGVEKLFF
clone_size: .
v_call: TRBV6-1
j_call: TRBJ1-4
cdr3_length: 16
d_call: TRBD1